This record covers a single T cell receptor (beta chain). This sample stems from a study of blood T cell repertoires in COVID-19. TCRdb keeps only in-frame clones here, not all; method: immunoSEQ multiplex PCR. Of 350,000 to 500,000 clones detected, 70% to 90% appear once; the ten largest clones hold 0.7% to 0.85%. This CDR3 contains 13 residues. The ends lost 8 bases at V and 5 bases at J; junction bases unmatched: 6. The germline gives CDR1 SEHNR, CDR2 FQNEAQ (reference sequence). The chain combines TRBV7-9 with TRBJ2-1; the match to TRBD2 covers 7 bases. Sequenced sample: peripheral blood. The sequence was obtained from a man aged 18 to 30 with COVID-19, enrolled during active disease. As DNA, the CDR3 is TGTGCCAGCCTGCCGACTAGCAACAATGAGCAGTTCTTC. Translation gives CASLPTSNNEQFF. The full variable domain, its missing parts supplied by reference TRBV7-9 and TRBJ2-1, is DTGVSQNPRHKITKRGQNVTFRCDPISEHNRLYWYRQTLGQGPEFLTYFQNEAQLEKSRLLSDRFSAERPKGSFSTLEIQRTEQGDSAMYLCASLPTSNNEQFFGPGTRLTVL.